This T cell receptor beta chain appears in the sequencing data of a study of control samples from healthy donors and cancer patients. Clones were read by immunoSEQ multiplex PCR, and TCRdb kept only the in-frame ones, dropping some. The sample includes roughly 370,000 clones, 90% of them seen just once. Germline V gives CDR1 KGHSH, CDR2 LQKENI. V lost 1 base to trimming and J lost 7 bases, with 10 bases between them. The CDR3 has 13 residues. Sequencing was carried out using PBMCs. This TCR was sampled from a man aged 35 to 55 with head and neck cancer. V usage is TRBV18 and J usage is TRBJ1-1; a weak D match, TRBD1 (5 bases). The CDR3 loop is CASSPLRDGEAFF. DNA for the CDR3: TGTGCCAGCTCACCACTCAGGGACGGTGAAGCTTTCTTT.